A single sample is the source of the 3 T cell receptor beta chains below, sequenced in a study of control samples from healthy donors and cancer patients. Using immunoSEQ multiplex PCR, the repertoire was profiled, and TCRdb retains in-frame clones only, with some absent. The sample holds about 120,000 clones; about nine tenths are singletons and the top ten take approximately 9%. Sequencing was done on a sample of blood. The receptor set was obtained from a man aged 40-49 years in good health.

The V gene is TRBV12-3 or TRBV12-4, the J gene TRBJ1-2; D is unresolved. CDR3 length equals 13 residues. V was trimmed by 6 bases and J by 7 bases, leaving 15 bases between them. CDR3 nucleotide sequence: TGTGCCAGCAGCCCGGGTCCTGCCAGTGGCTACACCTTC. This gives the protein CASSPGPASGYTF.

The chain couples TRBV27 to TRBJ2-5; no definite D call. The CDR3 is 19 amino acids. Trimming removed 0 bases from V and 0 bases from J, with 20 bases in between. Germline values: CDR1 MNHEY, CDR2 SMNVEV (reference sequence). Here the CDR3 reads CASSLSFLSASLYQETQYF. The CDR3 region has the DNA TGTGCCAGCAGTTTATCGTTTTTAAGCGCGTCACTGTACCAAGAGACCCAGTACTTC.

CDR3: CASEGRPNYGYTF. CDR3 nucleotides: TGTGCCAGCGAGGGGCGGCCTAACTATGGCTACACCTTC. This chain joins TRBV25-1 and TRBJ1-2, with D perhaps matching TRBD1 (5 bases). Looked up from germline, CDR1 is MGHDK and CDR2 is SYGVNS. Trimming pared 8 bases from V and 0 bases from J, leaving 10 bases between. The CDR3 extends over 13 amino acids.